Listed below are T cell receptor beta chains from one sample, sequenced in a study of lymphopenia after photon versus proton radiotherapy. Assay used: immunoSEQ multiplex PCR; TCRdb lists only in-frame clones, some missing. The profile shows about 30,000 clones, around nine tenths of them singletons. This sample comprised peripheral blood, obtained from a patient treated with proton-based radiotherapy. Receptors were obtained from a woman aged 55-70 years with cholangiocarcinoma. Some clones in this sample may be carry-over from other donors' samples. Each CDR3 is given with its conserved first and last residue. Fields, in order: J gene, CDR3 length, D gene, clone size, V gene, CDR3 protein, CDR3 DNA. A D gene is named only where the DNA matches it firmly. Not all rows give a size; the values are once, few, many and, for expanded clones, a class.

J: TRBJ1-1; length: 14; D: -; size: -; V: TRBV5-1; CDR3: CASSIDRSNTEAFF; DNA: TGCGCCAGCAGCATCGACAGGTCGAACACTGAAGCTTTCTTT
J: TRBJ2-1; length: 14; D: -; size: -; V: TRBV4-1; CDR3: CASSQRELGNEQFF; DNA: TGCGCCAGCAGCCAACGCGAACTGGGCAATGAGCAGTTCTTC
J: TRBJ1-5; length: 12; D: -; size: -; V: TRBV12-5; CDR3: CASGHSNQPQHF; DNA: TGTGCTAGTGGGCATAGCAATCAGCCCCAGCATTTT
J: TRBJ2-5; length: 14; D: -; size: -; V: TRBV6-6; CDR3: CASSYVTSRETQYF; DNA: TGTGCCAGCAGTTACGTGACCTCGAGGGAGACCCAGTACTTC
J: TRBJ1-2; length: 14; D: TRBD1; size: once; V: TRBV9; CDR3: CASSPTGQEYGYTF; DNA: TGTGCCAGCAGCCCAACGGGACAGGAATATGGCTACACCTTC
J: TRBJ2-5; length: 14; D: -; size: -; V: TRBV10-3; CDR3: CAISDTLTLETQYF; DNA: TGTGCCATCAGTGACACCCTCACACTTGAGACCCAGTACTTC
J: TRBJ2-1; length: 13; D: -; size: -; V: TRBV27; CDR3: CASRGFGVGEQFF; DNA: TGTGCCAGCAGGGGGTTCGGGGTAGGTGAGCAGTTCTTC
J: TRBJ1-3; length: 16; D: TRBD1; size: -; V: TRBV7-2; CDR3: CASSLAPGGAGNTIYF; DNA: TGTGCCAGCAGCTTAGCCCCAGGGGGCGCGGGAAACACCATATATTTT
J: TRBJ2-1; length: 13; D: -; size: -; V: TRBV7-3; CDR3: CASSYRVYNEQFF; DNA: TGTGCCAGCAGCTACAGGGTGTACAATGAGCAGTTCTTC
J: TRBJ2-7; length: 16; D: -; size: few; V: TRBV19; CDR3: CASSVWGASGSYEQYF; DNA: TGTGCCAGTAGTGTCTGGGGGGCTAGCGGCTCCTACGAGCAGTACTTC
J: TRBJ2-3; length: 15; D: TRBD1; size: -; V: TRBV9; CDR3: CASSVWGQWTDTQYF; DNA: TGTGCCAGCAGCGTATGGGGACAGTGGACAGATACGCAGTATTTT
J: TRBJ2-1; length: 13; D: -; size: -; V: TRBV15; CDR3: CATSSRENNEQFF; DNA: TGTGCCACCAGCAGCAGGGAGAACAATGAGCAGTTCTTC
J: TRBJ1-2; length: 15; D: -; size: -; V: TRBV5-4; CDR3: CASSLTVGGNYGYTF; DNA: TGTGCCAGCAGCTTGACGGTAGGGGGTAACTATGGCTACACCTTC
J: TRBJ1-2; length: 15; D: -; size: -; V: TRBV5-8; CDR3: CASSYQQGRNYGYTF; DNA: TGTGCCAGCAGCTACCAACAGGGCCGTAACTATGGCTACACCTTC
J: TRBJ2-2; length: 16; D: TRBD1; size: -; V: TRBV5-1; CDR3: CASSWGTGGDTGELFF; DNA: TGCGCCAGCAGCTGGGGGACAGGGGGCGACACCGGGGAGCTGTTTTTT
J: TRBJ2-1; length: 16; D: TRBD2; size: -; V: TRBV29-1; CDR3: CSVELAGLFSYNEQFF; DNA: TGCAGCGTTGAACTAGCGGGATTGTTCTCCTACAATGAGCAGTTCTTC